This is a list of T cell receptor beta chains from one sample in a study of blood T cell repertoires in COVID-19. Repertoires were generated with immunoSEQ multiplex PCR, while TCRdb's copy carries only in-frame clones and drops some. The data hold 150,000 to 200,000 clones, with about 72% observed a single time. Sequenced material: PBMCs or T cells enriched from blood (not recorded which). These receptors were collected from a woman between 45 and 65 years old who had recovered from COVID-19. The CDR3 runs from the conserved cysteine through the conserved F or W. The order of the fields is J gene, V gene, D gene, clone size, CDR3 DNA, CDR3 protein. A D gene is named only where the DNA matches it firmly. Size tells how often a clone was seen (once, few, many) or the class of an expanded clone, and some rows leave it out.

J gene: TRBJ1-5; V gene: TRBV4-1; D gene: .; clone size: .; CDR3 DNA: TGCGCCAGCAGACAAAAGGACATCGATAGCAATCAGCCCCAGCATTTT; CDR3 protein: CASRQKDIDSNQPQHF
J gene: TRBJ2-2; V gene: TRBV7-2; D gene: TRBD2; clone size: .; CDR3 DNA: TGTGCCAGCAGCTCCAATAGCGGGGCCAACACCGGGGAGCTGTTTTTT; CDR3 protein: CASSSNSGANTGELFF
J gene: TRBJ1-2; V gene: TRBV13; D gene: TRBD1; clone size: once; CDR3 DNA: TGTGCCAGCAGCCTCTTGGACAGGGGGTCGTATGGCTACACCTTC; CDR3 protein: CASSLLDRGSYGYTF
J gene: TRBJ1-2; V gene: TRBV5-1; D gene: TRBD1; clone size: once; CDR3 DNA: TGCGCCAGCAGCCCCAATTCCGGGACAGGGTACTATGGCTACACCTTC; CDR3 protein: CASSPNSGTGYYGYTF
J gene: TRBJ1-5; V gene: TRBV27; D gene: TRBD1; clone size: .; CDR3 DNA: TGTGCCAGCAGTTCCGGGACAGGGGGTAATCAGCCCCAGCATTTT; CDR3 protein: CASSSGTGGNQPQHF
J gene: TRBJ2-7; V gene: TRBV5-5; D gene: TRBD1; clone size: .; CDR3 DNA: TGTGCCAGCTCGCAACCGGGACAGGGCGGCGAGCAGTACTTC; CDR3 protein: CASSQPGQGGEQYF
J gene: TRBJ1-4; V gene: TRBV2; D gene: TRBD1; clone size: .; CDR3 DNA: TGTGCCAGCAGTGAAGTGGACAGGGTCCATGCAGACGAACTGTTTTTT; CDR3 protein: CASSEVDRVHADELFF
J gene: TRBJ1-2; V gene: TRBV30; D gene: TRBD1; clone size: .; CDR3 DNA: TGTGCCTGGAACCCAGGGGGCGCAGGGAGGCCGGACTACACCTTC; CDR3 protein: CAWNPGGAGRPDYTF
J gene: TRBJ1-5; V gene: TRBV7-2; D gene: TRBD1; clone size: .; CDR3 DNA: TGTGCCAGCAGCTTGGCGACAGGGGTTCAGCCCCAGCATTTT; CDR3 protein: CASSLATGVQPQHF
J gene: TRBJ1-3; V gene: TRBV28; D gene: .; clone size: few; CDR3 DNA: TGTGCCAGCAGTTTGCTAATCTCTGGAAACACCATATATTTT; CDR3 protein: CASSLLISGNTIYF
J gene: TRBJ1-4; V gene: TRBV30; D gene: TRBD1; clone size: few; CDR3 DNA: TGTGCCTGGAGTGTACCCGGACAGGGAAGAGAAAAACTGTTTTTT; CDR3 protein: CAWSVPGQGREKLFF
J gene: TRBJ2-2; V gene: TRBV7-9; D gene: .; clone size: .; CDR3 DNA: TGTGCCAGCAGCCCGGGAGCTCCGGACACCGGGGAGCTGTTTTTT; CDR3 protein: CASSPGAPDTGELFF
J gene: TRBJ1-6; V gene: TRBV18; D gene: TRBD1; clone size: .; CDR3 DNA: TGTGCCAGCTCACTGACAGGGACGGATTCACCCCTCCACTTT; CDR3 protein: CASSLTGTDSPLHF
J gene: TRBJ1-2; V gene: TRBV15; D gene: .; clone size: few; CDR3 DNA: TGTGCCACCAGCACCGCTCCGGGACAAGCCGCGGAACCCTATGGCTACACCTTC; CDR3 protein: CATSTAPGQAAEPYGYTF
J gene: TRBJ1-4; V gene: TRBV5-1; D gene: .; clone size: .; CDR3 DNA: TGCGCCAGCAGCGAAACCCGTCAGCAGGGAAAACTGTTTTTT; CDR3 protein: CASSETRQQGKLFF
J gene: TRBJ2-5; V gene: TRBV30; D gene: TRBD2; clone size: .; CDR3 DNA: TGTGCCCGGTGGCCTCCGCTAGCGGGACCCCAAGAGACCCAGTACTTC; CDR3 protein: CARWPPLAGPQETQYF
J gene: TRBJ2-7; V gene: TRBV27; D gene: TRBD2; clone size: .; CDR3 DNA: TGTGCCAGCAGTGATAGCGGGAGACCGAAGAACGAGCAGTACTTC; CDR3 protein: CASSDSGRPKNEQYF
J gene: TRBJ1-1; V gene: TRBV7-2; D gene: .; clone size: .; CDR3 DNA: TGTGCCAGCAGCTTAGATCGAGGCATCGCTGAAGCTTTCTTT; CDR3 protein: CASSLDRGIAEAFF
J gene: TRBJ2-7; V gene: TRBV9; D gene: TRBD2; clone size: once; CDR3 DNA: TGTGCCAGCAGCGTTGCGGGAGGGCCCTTGGACGAGCAGTACTTC; CDR3 protein: CASSVAGGPLDEQYF
J gene: TRBJ1-2; V gene: TRBV14; D gene: TRBD1; clone size: .; CDR3 DNA: TGTGCCAGCAGCCCGACAGGGAACTATGGCTACACCTTC; CDR3 protein: CASSPTGNYGYTF
J gene: TRBJ2-7; V gene: TRBV19; D gene: .; clone size: few; CDR3 DNA: TGTGCCAGTAGAACTCAGATGAGTGCGGACGAGCAGTACTTC; CDR3 protein: CASRTQMSADEQYF
J gene: TRBJ1-4; V gene: TRBV19; D gene: TRBD1; clone size: .; CDR3 DNA: TGTGCCAGTAGTAACCGGGACAGTAACGAAAAACTGTTTTTT; CDR3 protein: CASSNRDSNEKLFF
J gene: TRBJ2-3; V gene: TRBV10-3; D gene: TRBD2; clone size: .; CDR3 DNA: TGTGCCATCAGTGGGCTAGCGGGAGGAACAGATACGCAGTATTTT; CDR3 protein: CAISGLAGGTDTQYF
J gene: TRBJ2-2; V gene: TRBV5-1; D gene: .; clone size: once; CDR3 DNA: TGCGCCAGCAGCATACTTAACACCGGGGAGCTGTTTTTT; CDR3 protein: CASSILNTGELFF
J gene: TRBJ2-2; V gene: TRBV9; D gene: TRBD1; clone size: few; CDR3 DNA: TGTGCCAGCAGCGTGACAGGGAATCTAGGCACCGGGGAGCTGTTTTTT; CDR3 protein: CASSVTGNLGTGELFF
J gene: TRBJ2-1; V gene: TRBV2; D gene: .; clone size: .; CDR3 DNA: TGTGCCAGCACGAAAGCGACCAGCTCCTACAATGAGCAGTTCTTC; CDR3 protein: CASTKATSSYNEQFF
J gene: TRBJ2-1; V gene: TRBV5-1; D gene: TRBD1; clone size: .; CDR3 DNA: TGCGCCAGCAGCTTGGCTCCAGGGGGATCCTACAATGAGCAGTTCTTC; CDR3 protein: CASSLAPGGSYNEQFF
J gene: TRBJ2-7; V gene: TRBV19; D gene: TRBD1; clone size: .; CDR3 DNA: TGTGCCAGTAGTGCAACCTCCGGGACAGATTACGAGCAGTACTTC; CDR3 protein: CASSATSGTDYEQYF
J gene: TRBJ2-7; V gene: TRBV3-1/TRBV3-2; D gene: TRBD2; clone size: once; CDR3 DNA: TGCCAGCAATTGGGCCTACTAGCGCACTTAGCCGAGCAGTACTTC; CDR3 protein: CQQLGLLAHLAEQYF
J gene: TRBJ2-1; V gene: TRBV24-1; D gene: TRBD2; clone size: .; CDR3 DNA: TGTGCCACCAGTGATTTCCCGCGGGAGAATGAGCAGTTCTTC; CDR3 protein: CATSDFPRENEQFF
J gene: TRBJ2-5; V gene: TRBV24-1; D gene: .; clone size: .; CDR3 DNA: TGTGCCACCAGTGACCCAAGTTGGGTCGGGGGAGAGACCCAGTACTTC; CDR3 protein: CATSDPSWVGGETQYF
J gene: TRBJ2-7; V gene: TRBV21-1; D gene: .; clone size: .; CDR3 DNA: TGTGCCAGCAGCAAAGGACTCCGCTGGCGGCACTTC; CDR3 protein: CASSKGLRWRHF
J gene: TRBJ1-1; V gene: TRBV28; D gene: .; clone size: .; CDR3 DNA: TGTGCCAGCAGTTCGCCGACGGGGGGGGAGCACGAAGCTTTCTTT; CDR3 protein: CASSSPTGGEHEAFF
J gene: TRBJ1-1; V gene: TRBV7-8; D gene: TRBD1; clone size: .; CDR3 DNA: TGTGCCAGCAGCTTCGCAGGGGGAGATGAAGCTTTCTTT; CDR3 protein: CASSFAGGDEAFF
J gene: TRBJ2-1; V gene: TRBV5-4; D gene: .; clone size: many; CDR3 DNA: TGTGCCAGCAGCTTGCCTATATCGAATGAGCAGTTCTTC; CDR3 protein: CASSLPISNEQFF
J gene: TRBJ1-4; V gene: TRBV2; D gene: .; clone size: .; CDR3 DNA: TGTGCCAGCAGTGGGAGGGGCAGGGAAACTAATGAAAAACTGTTTTTT; CDR3 protein: CASSGRGRETNEKLFF
J gene: TRBJ1-1; V gene: TRBV18; D gene: TRBD1; clone size: few; CDR3 DNA: TGTGCCAGCTCCCCCCAGACAGGGTTGGACACTGAAGCTTTCTTT; CDR3 protein: CASSPQTGLDTEAFF
J gene: TRBJ2-1; V gene: TRBV5-1; D gene: .; clone size: .; CDR3 DNA: TGCGCCAGCAGCTTCGAGGGCGGTAATGAGCAGTTCTTC; CDR3 protein: CASSFEGGNEQFF
J gene: TRBJ2-2; V gene: TRBV10-2; D gene: .; clone size: few; CDR3 DNA: TGCGCCAGCGCGGACATAGCGAACACCGGGGAGCTGTTTTTT; CDR3 protein: CASADIANTGELFF
J gene: TRBJ2-3; V gene: TRBV27; D gene: .; clone size: .; CDR3 DNA: TGTGCCAGCACAAGGGGGTGGACAGATACGCAGTATTTT; CDR3 protein: CASTRGWTDTQYF